Listed below are T cell receptor beta chains from one sample, sequenced in a study of blood T cell repertoires in COVID-19. Measured with immunoSEQ multiplex PCR; TCRdb has only the in-frame clones, and not every one. Here the sample spans roughly 250,000 clones, approximately 90% being singletons. What was sequenced was PBMCs or T cells enriched from blood (not recorded which). The receptors originated from a man aged 40-55 years who had recovered from COVID-19. Each CDR3 is given with its conserved first and last residue. Fields, in order: clone size, J gene, V gene, CDR3 protein. Size values are once, few and many counts, or a class for expanded clones, and some rows have none.

NA	TRBJ1-3	TRBV19	CASSTDKGQEGTGNTIYF
NA	TRBJ2-1	TRBV7-2	CASSSRARGNEQFF
NA	TRBJ2-7	TRBV5-1	CASKYITGVSSYEQYF
NA	TRBJ2-1	TRBV11-2	CASSLSPPTFEQFF
NA	TRBJ1-5	TRBV2	CASSGQGLRSNQPQHF
NA	TRBJ1-5	TRBV7-9	CAISTGGEQPQHF
NA	TRBJ1-3	TRBV7-9	CASSPRQAGNTIYF
NA	TRBJ2-5	TRBV4-2	CASSQEPQKETQYF
NA	TRBJ2-5	TRBV28	CASSFQEQETQYF
NA	TRBJ2-1	TRBV24-1	CATSDFQGADNEQFF
NA	TRBJ1-5	TRBV29-1	CSVTDLGGQPQHF
NA	TRBJ2-1	TRBV29-1	CSVGTSGSSYNEQFF
NA	TRBJ2-5	TRBV7-9	CASSLAGASSETQYF
NA	TRBJ1-2	TRBV11-2	CASSLDLRLRGGSGYTF
NA	TRBJ1-4	TRBV9	CASSVGTGGIFNEKLFF
NA	TRBJ2-4	TRBV3-1/TRBV3-2	CASSQDLDQGLGAKNIQYF
NA	TRBJ2-7	TRBV11-1	CASSDDRDRVGEQYF
NA	TRBJ2-1	TRBV5-4	CASSLTGQGSVNNEQFF
NA	TRBJ2-7	TRBV9	CASSPHGTAPEQYF
NA	TRBJ2-2	TRBV7-2	CASSLNLAGATGELFF
NA	TRBJ2-2	TRBV5-1	CASSLDGGNTGELFF
NA	TRBJ1-1	TRBV7-8	CASSLVEGATEAFF
NA	TRBJ2-5	TRBV11-3	CASSLDIDRGYETQYF
NA	TRBJ2-5	TRBV4-3	CASSLGGGGETQYF
NA	TRBJ2-5	TRBV27	CAAGQVKETQYF
NA	TRBJ2-5	TRBV11-3	CASSETGGQETQYF
NA	TRBJ1-5	TRBV3-1/TRBV3-2	CASSQGSGTAGNQPQHF
NA	TRBJ1-5	TRBV19	CASSIRQGALTSNQPQHF
NA	TRBJ1-5	TRBV7-6	CASSLVAGGEQPQHF
NA	TRBJ2-7	TRBV28	CASTRGGGYEQYF
NA	TRBJ2-2	TRBV9	CASSDEEGQGVTGELFF
NA	TRBJ2-3	TRBV19	CASSLRTGGTDTQYF
NA	TRBJ2-7	TRBV20-1	CSASNLRTFPYEQYF
NA	TRBJ2-7	TRBV7-8	CASSLLLGASYEQYF
once	TRBJ1-6	TRBV14	CASSQDNGIYNSPLHF
NA	TRBJ2-1	TRBV4-3	CASSLRWGRLAGLSSYNEQFF
NA	TRBJ2-7	TRBV5-5	CASSPGYEQYF